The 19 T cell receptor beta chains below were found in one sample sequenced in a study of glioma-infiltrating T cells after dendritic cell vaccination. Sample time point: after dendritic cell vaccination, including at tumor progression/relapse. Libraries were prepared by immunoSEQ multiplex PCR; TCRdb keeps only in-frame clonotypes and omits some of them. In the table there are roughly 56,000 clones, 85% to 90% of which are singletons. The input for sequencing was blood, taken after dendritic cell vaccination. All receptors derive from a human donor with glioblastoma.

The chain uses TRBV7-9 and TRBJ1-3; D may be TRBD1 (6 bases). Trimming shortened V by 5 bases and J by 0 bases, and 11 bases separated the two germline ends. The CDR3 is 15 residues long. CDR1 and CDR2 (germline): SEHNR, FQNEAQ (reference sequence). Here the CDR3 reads CASSLGQDSGNTIYF. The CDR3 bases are TGTGCCAGCAGCCTGGGACAAGACTCTGGAAACACCATATATTTT.

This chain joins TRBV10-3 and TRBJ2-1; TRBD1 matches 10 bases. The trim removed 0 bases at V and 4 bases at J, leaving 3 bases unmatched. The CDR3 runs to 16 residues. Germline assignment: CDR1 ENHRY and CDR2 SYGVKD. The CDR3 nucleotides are TGTGCCATCAGTGAGTCGACAGGGGGCTTGTACAATGAGCAGTTCTTC. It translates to CAISESTGGLYNEQFF.

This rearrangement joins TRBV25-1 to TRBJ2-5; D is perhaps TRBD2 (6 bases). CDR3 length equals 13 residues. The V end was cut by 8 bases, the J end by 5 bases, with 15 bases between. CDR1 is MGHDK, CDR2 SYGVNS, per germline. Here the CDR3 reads CASGTRGEETQYF. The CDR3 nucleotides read TGTGCCAGCGGTACCCGCGGGGAGGAGACCCAGTACTTC.

CDR3 sequence reads: CASSLRGLAGGPRTGELFF. The CDR3 DNA reads TGTGCCAGCAGCTTAAGGGGACTAGCGGGGGGGCCGCGTACCGGGGAGCTGTTTTTT. The chain uses TRBV7-9 and TRBJ2-2; 16 bases match TRBD2. Germline V gives CDR1 SEHNR, CDR2 FQNEAQ (reference sequence). J was trimmed by 5 bases and V by 2 bases; bases with no gene match: 8. This CDR3 is 19 amino acids long. Looking up the rest from reference TRBV7-9 and TRBJ2-2 gives the full variable domain: DTGVSQNPRHKITKRGQNVTFRCDPISEHNRLYWYRQTLGQGPEFLTYFQNEAQLEKSRLLSDRFSAERPKGSFSTLEIQRTEQGDSAMYLCASSLRGLAGGPRTGELFFGEGSRLTVL.

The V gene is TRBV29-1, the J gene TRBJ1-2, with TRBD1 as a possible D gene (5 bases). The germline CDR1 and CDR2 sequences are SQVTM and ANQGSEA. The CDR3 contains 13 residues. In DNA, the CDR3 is TGCAGTATACGACAGCTCGAAGGCAGTGGCTACACCTTC. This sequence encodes CSIRQLEGSGYTF.

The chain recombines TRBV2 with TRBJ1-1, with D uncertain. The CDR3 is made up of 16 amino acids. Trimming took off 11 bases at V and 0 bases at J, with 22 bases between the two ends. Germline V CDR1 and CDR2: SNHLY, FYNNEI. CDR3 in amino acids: CASCPLIGVMNTEAFF. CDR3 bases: TGTGCCTCCTGTCCCCTTATCGGGGTAATGAACACTGAAGCTTTCTTT.

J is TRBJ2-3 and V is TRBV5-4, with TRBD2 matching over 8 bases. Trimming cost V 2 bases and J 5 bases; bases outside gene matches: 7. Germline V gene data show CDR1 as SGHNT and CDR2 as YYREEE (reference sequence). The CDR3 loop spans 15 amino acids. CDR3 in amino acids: CASSFRGGGIDTQYF. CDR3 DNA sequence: TGTGCCAGCAGCTTCCGGGGGGGTGGTATAGATACGCAGTATTTT. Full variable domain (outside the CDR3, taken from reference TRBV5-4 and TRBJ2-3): ETGVTQSPTHLIKTRGQQVTLRCSSQSGHNTVSWYQQALGQGPQFIFQYYREEENGRGNFPPRFSGLQFPNYSSELNVNALELDDSALYLCASSFRGGGIDTQYFGPGTRLTVL.

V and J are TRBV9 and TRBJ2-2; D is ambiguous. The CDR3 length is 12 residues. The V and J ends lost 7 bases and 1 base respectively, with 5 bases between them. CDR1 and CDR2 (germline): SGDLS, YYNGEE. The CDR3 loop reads CASGQNTGELFF. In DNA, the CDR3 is TGTGCCAGCGGGCAGAACACCGGGGAGCTGTTTTTT.

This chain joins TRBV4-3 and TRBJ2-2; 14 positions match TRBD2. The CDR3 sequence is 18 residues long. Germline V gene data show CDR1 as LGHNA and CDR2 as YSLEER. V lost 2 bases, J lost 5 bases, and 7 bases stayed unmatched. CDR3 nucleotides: TGCGCCAGCAGCCAATTCGGACTAGCGGGGGGTTGGACCGGGGAGCTGTTTTTT. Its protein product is CASSQFGLAGGWTGELFF.

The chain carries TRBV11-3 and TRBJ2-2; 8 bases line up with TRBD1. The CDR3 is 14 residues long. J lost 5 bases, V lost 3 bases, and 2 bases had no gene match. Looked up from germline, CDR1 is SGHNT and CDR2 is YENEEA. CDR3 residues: CASSLDRVTGELFF. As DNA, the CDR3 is TGTGCCAGCAGCTTGGACAGGGTAACCGGGGAGCTGTTTTTT.

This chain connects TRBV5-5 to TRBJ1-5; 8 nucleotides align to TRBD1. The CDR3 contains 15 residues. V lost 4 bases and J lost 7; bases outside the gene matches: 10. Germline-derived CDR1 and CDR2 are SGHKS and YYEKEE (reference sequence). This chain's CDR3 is CASSPKGQGQQPQHF. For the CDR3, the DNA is TGTGCCAGCAGCCCAAAAGGACAGGGACAACAGCCCCAGCATTTT.

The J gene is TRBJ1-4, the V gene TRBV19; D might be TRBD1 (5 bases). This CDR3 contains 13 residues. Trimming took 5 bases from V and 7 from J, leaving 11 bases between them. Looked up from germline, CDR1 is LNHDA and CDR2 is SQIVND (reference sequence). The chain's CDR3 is CASSFQGPEKLFF. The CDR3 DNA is TGTGCCAGTAGTTTCCAGGGCCCTGAAAAACTGTTTTTT.

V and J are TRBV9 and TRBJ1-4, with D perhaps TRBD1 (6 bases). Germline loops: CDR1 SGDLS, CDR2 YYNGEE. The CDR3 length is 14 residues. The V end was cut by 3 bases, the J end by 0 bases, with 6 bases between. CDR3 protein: CASSAGATNEKLFF. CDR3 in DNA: TGTGCCAGCAGCGCAGGGGCAACTAATGAAAAACTGTTTTTT.

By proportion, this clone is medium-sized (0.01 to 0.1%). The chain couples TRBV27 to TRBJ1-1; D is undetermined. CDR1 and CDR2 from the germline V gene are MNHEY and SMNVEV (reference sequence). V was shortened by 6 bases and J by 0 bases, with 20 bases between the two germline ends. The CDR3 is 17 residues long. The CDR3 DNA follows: TGTGCCAGCAGCCAAAAGACCCTAGTCTCATTGAACACTGAAGCTTTCTTT. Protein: CASSQKTLVSLNTEAFF.

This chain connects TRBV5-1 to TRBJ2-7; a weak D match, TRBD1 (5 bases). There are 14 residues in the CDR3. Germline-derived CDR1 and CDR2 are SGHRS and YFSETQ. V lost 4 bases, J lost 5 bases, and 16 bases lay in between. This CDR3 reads CASSVRGFKDEQYF. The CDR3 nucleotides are TGCGCCAGCAGCGTTAGGGGTTTCAAGGACGAGCAGTACTTC.

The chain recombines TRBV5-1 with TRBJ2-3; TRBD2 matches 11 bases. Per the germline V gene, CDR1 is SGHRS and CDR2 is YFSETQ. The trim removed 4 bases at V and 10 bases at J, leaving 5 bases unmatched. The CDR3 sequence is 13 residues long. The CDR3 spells CASSPTSGESQYF. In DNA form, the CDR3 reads TGCGCCAGCAGCCCGACTAGCGGGGAATCGCAGTATTTT. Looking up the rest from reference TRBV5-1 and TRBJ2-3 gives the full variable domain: KAGVTQTPRYLIKTRGQQVTLSCSPISGHRSVSWYQQTPGQGLQFLFEYFSETQRNKGNFPGRFSGRQFSNSRSEMNVSTLELGDSALYLCASSPTSGESQYFGPGTRLTVL.

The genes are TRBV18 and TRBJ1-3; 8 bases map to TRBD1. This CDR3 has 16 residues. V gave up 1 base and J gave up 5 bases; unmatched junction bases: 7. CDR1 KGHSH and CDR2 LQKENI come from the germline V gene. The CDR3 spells CASSPQTGVTRNTIYF. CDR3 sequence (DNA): TGTGCCAGCTCACCACAGACAGGGGTGACTAGAAACACCATATATTTT.

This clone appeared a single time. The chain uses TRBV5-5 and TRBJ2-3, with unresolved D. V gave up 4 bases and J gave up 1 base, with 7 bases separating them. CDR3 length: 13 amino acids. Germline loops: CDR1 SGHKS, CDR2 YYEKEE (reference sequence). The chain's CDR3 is CASSQARTDTQYF. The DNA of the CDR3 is TGTGCCAGCAGCCAAGCGCGCACAGATACGCAGTATTTT.

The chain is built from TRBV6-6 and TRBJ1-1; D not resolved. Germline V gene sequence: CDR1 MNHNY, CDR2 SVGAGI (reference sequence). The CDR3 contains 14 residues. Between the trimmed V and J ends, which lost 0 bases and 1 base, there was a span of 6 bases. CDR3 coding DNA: TGTGCCAGCAGTTACTCGAACAGGAACACTGAAGCTTTCTTT. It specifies CASSYSNRNTEAFF.